This T cell receptor (gamma chain) was profiled in a study of Vδ1+ human thymocytes. Study observations and caveats: Unlike peripheral blood Vdelta1+ controls, thymic delta-chain sequences included about 20% Vdelta2 and few Vdelta3. In the thymus, TRG and TRD repertoires looked highly polyclonal with Gaussian CDR3 lengths.

Germline V gene data show CDR1 as VENAVY and CDR2 as YDSYNSRV. V shed 0 bases, J shed 0 bases, and the junction held 5 bases outside the gene matches. This CDR3 is 15 amino acids long. Alphabeta T cells were depleted, then CD3+ Vdelta1+ Vdelta2- thymocytes were FACS-sorted. Remarks on this clone: Antigen unknown.

The template was reverse-transcribed extracted RNA. The CDR3 regions were amplified by multiplex PCR from V-gene primers to a constant-region primer. TCRdb fed the multiplex PCR reads into CATT to redo clone calling. The sample includes over 25,000 gamma-chain clones, around 20% seen only once; the top ten take less than 2%. The rearrangement joins TRGV8 to TRGJ1 or TRGJ2. The sample comprised Vdelta1+ gamma-delta thymocytes from the thymus. Subset: FACS-sorted CD3+ TCRalphabeta- TCRVdelta1+ TCRVdelta2- thymocytes. The sequence was collected from a boy under three years old who had congenital heart surgery. This CDR3 is CATWDRTLNYYKKLF. In DNA, the CDR3 is TGTGCCACCTGGGATAGGACTCTGAATTATTATAAGAAACTCTTT.